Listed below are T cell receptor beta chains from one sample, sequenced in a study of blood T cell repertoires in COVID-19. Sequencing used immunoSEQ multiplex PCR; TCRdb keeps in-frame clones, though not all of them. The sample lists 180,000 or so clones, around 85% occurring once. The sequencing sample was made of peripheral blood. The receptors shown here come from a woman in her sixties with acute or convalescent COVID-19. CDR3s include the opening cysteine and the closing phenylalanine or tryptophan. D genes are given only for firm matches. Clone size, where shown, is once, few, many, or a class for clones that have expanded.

CDR3 DNA: TGCGCCAGCAGTGAACAGCGGGTGGCCTACAATGAGCAGTTCTTC; CDR3 protein: CASSEQRVAYNEQFF; D gene: -; V gene: TRBV10-2; clone size: -; J gene: TRBJ2-1
CDR3 DNA: TGTGCCAGCAGCTTTACGGCTAACTATGGCTACACCTTC; CDR3 protein: CASSFTANYGYTF; D gene: -; V gene: TRBV5-5; clone size: -; J gene: TRBJ1-2
CDR3 DNA: TGTGCCAGCAGCTTGGTCGATCAGCCCCAGCATTTT; CDR3 protein: CASSLVDQPQHF; D gene: -; V gene: TRBV5-5; clone size: -; J gene: TRBJ1-5
CDR3 DNA: TGTGCCAGAAGAGCGGGACAGGGGGCTCAGCCCCAGCATTTT; CDR3 protein: CARRAGQGAQPQHF; D gene: TRBD1; V gene: TRBV5-3; clone size: -; J gene: TRBJ1-5
CDR3 DNA: TGTGCCAGCAGCAATACGGGAGTTGGGGGCAATGAGCAGTTCTTC; CDR3 protein: CASSNTGVGGNEQFF; D gene: -; V gene: TRBV11-1; clone size: once; J gene: TRBJ2-1
CDR3 DNA: TGTGCCAGCAGAACTAGCGGGAACGATGAGCAGTTCTTC; CDR3 protein: CASRTSGNDEQFF; D gene: TRBD2; V gene: TRBV25-1; clone size: -; J gene: TRBJ2-1
CDR3 DNA: TGTGCCAGCGGAGACTACAATGAGCAGTTCTTC; CDR3 protein: CASGDYNEQFF; D gene: -; V gene: TRBV25-1; clone size: -; J gene: TRBJ2-1
CDR3 DNA: TGTGCCAGCAGCCCCGACGGGCTCCCTAGCGGCTTTGACCAAGAGACCCAGTACTTC; CDR3 protein: CASSPDGLPSGFDQETQYF; D gene: TRBD2; V gene: TRBV11-2; clone size: -; J gene: TRBJ2-5
CDR3 DNA: TGTGCGTCTAACAGGGGGCGAGGTGAAAAACTGTTTTTT; CDR3 protein: CASNRGRGEKLFF; D gene: TRBD1; V gene: TRBV27; clone size: -; J gene: TRBJ1-4
CDR3 DNA: TGTGCCAGCAGCCAAGGGGGTTTGCTAGCGGGAGCCTACAATGAGCAGTTCTTC; CDR3 protein: CASSQGGLLAGAYNEQFF; D gene: TRBD2; V gene: TRBV14; clone size: -; J gene: TRBJ2-1
CDR3 DNA: TGTGCCAGCAGCCAAGTCCGCGGCTACTCTGGAAACACCATATATTTT; CDR3 protein: CASSQVRGYSGNTIYF; D gene: -; V gene: TRBV14; clone size: -; J gene: TRBJ1-3
CDR3 DNA: TGTGCCACCAGTGATCCCGGGACATCTGAAGCTTTCTTT; CDR3 protein: CATSDPGTSEAFF; D gene: -; V gene: TRBV24-1; clone size: -; J gene: TRBJ1-1
CDR3 DNA: TGTGCCAGCAGCCAACACTGGGAGGCCTCGGCTCAGCCCCAGCATTTT; CDR3 protein: CASSQHWEASAQPQHF; D gene: -; V gene: TRBV14; clone size: -; J gene: TRBJ1-5
CDR3 DNA: TGTGCCAGCAGCCAAGATGGGCAGGGAGGAGAGACCCAGTACTTC; CDR3 protein: CASSQDGQGGETQYF; D gene: -; V gene: TRBV3-1/TRBV3-2; clone size: -; J gene: TRBJ2-5
CDR3 DNA: TGTGCCAGCGTAGAAGGGGTGGCAAACATTCAGTACTTC; CDR3 protein: CASVEGVANIQYF; D gene: -; V gene: TRBV6-5; clone size: few; J gene: TRBJ2-4
CDR3 DNA: TGCGCCAGCAGCCAACAGTTAACAGGCGTCACTGAAGCTTTCTTT; CDR3 protein: CASSQQLTGVTEAFF; D gene: -; V gene: TRBV4-1; clone size: -; J gene: TRBJ1-1
CDR3 DNA: TGTGCCAGTAACCCCGGGGTCTTCACAGATACGCAGTATTTT; CDR3 protein: CASNPGVFTDTQYF; D gene: -; V gene: TRBV19; clone size: -; J gene: TRBJ2-3
CDR3 DNA: TGTGCCATCAGTGGGGTACAGATGAACACTGAAGCTTTCTTT; CDR3 protein: CAISGVQMNTEAFF; D gene: -; V gene: TRBV10-3; clone size: -; J gene: TRBJ1-1
CDR3 DNA: TGCGCCAGCAGCCAAGCAGGCACCAACTATGGCTACACCTTC; CDR3 protein: CASSQAGTNYGYTF; D gene: -; V gene: TRBV4-1; clone size: -; J gene: TRBJ1-2
CDR3 DNA: TGTGCCAGCAGTTTATTGAAGACAGGGCCAAGCTCCTACGAGCAGTACTTC; CDR3 protein: CASSLLKTGPSSYEQYF; D gene: TRBD1; V gene: TRBV28; clone size: -; J gene: TRBJ2-7
CDR3 DNA: TGTGCCAGCAGCTCCGGGACTAGCGGGGACAATGAGCAGTTCTTC; CDR3 protein: CASSSGTSGDNEQFF; D gene: TRBD2; V gene: TRBV6-2/TRBV6-3; clone size: -; J gene: TRBJ2-1
CDR3 DNA: TGTGCCACCAGTCCTGGACAGGACGGTACTGAAGCTTTCTTT; CDR3 protein: CATSPGQDGTEAFF; D gene: TRBD1; V gene: TRBV24-1; clone size: -; J gene: TRBJ1-1
CDR3 DNA: TGTGCTAGTGGTTCGCGGACAGGGGGAAGCACTGAAGCTTTCTTT; CDR3 protein: CASGSRTGGSTEAFF; D gene: TRBD1; V gene: TRBV12-5; clone size: -; J gene: TRBJ1-1